Given below is one T cell receptor (beta chain) in context. This entry comes from a study of graft-versus-host responses after intestinal transplantation. Study summary: Recipients uniformly received anti-thymocyte globulin induction, followed by tacrolimus and steroids for approximately 3 years.

TCRdb's copy holds only in-frame clones and misses some; the assay was immunoSEQ multiplex PCR. This table holds over 15,000 clones, around nine tenths found once. Trimming cost V 5 bases and J 3 bases; bases outside gene matches: 4. Germline CDR1 MGHRA, CDR2 YSYEKL. The CDR3 extends over 14 amino acids. The specimen was PBMCs, collected about 110 days after intestinal transplant. This chain links TRBV4-1 with TRBJ2-7, with 10 positions matching TRBD1. The receptor's source is a human patient who received an intestinal transplant, so some T cells may come from the graft donor. The CDR3 DNA sequence: TGCGCCAGCAGCTACGGACAGGGGGGCTACGAGCAGTACTTC. Translating it yields CASSYGQGGYEQYF.